The entry below gives a single T cell receptor beta chain sequence along with its context. The antigen is unknown. This CDR3 comprises 14 residues. V trimming: 5 bases; J trimming: 6 bases; junction bases outside the gene matches: 2. The germline V gene has CDR1 LGHNT and CDR2 FRNRAP. This specimen comes from a study of T cell responses to AZD1222 COVID-19 vaccine. Study in general: Timing groups of about 4 and about 12 weeks for second doses were pooled.

The method was immunoSEQ multiplex PCR; TCRdb's version includes in-frame clones alone and lacks a portion of them. This table holds some 170,000 clones, over 85% found once. General study findings and limits: Reports say nearly half of spike-specific TCRs go after unmutated variant regions. Clonal diversity was possibly underestimated; the donors were predominantly white British and more often female. Increased Spike-specific TCR breadth and depth were observed after two AZD1222 doses.

The rearrangement links TRBV12-5 to TRBJ1-4; TRBD1 aligns across 11 bases. Specimen: peripheral blood, collected on day 0 of AZD1222 vaccination. This sequence was found in an adult in good health. DNA for the CDR3: TGTGCTAGTGGTCCGGGACAGGGGGATGAAAAACTGTTTTTT. Translation gives CASGPGQGDEKLFF.